These T cell receptor beta chains were read from a single sample in a study of blood T cell repertoires in COVID-19. Sequencing used immunoSEQ multiplex PCR; TCRdb keeps in-frame clones, though not all of them. Of a few hundred thousand clones listed, about 90% are singletons. The sequenced sample consisted of peripheral blood. These receptors all stem from a woman aged 25 to 45 who had recovered from COVID-19. Each CDR3 is given with its conserved first and last residue. A D gene is named only where the DNA matches it firmly. Rows give clone size only sometimes, using once, few, many, or a class for an expanded clone.

clone_size d_call j_call v_call cdr3_aa cdr3_nt
- - TRBJ1-1 TRBV19 CASSGEMNTEAFF TGTGCCAGTTCAGGCGAGATGAACACTGAAGCTTTCTTT
few TRBD2 TRBJ2-7 TRBV6-5 CASSYSGGRASYEQYF TGTGCCAGCAGTTACTCTGGCGGGAGGGCCTCCTACGAGCAGTACTTC
few TRBD2 TRBJ2-5 TRBV11-2 CASSLGSGGAETQYF TGTGCCAGCAGCTTAGGTAGCGGGGGGGCCGAGACCCAGTACTTC
- - TRBJ2-7 TRBV4-1 CAPSRQGSPREQYF TGCGCCCCCAGCCGCCAGGGGTCCCCACGCGAGCAGTACTTC
- - TRBJ2-5 TRBV7-9 CASSPELSQETQYF TGTGCCAGCAGCCCGGAGCTAAGCCAAGAGACCCAGTACTTC
- - TRBJ1-4 TRBV6-5 CASSYSIRYEAKLFF TGTGCCAGCAGTTACTCGATTAGATATGAGGCAAAACTGTTTTTT
- - TRBJ2-3 TRBV6-5 CASNTGYTQYF TGTGCCAGCAACACGGGGTATACGCAGTATTTT
- - TRBJ2-5 TRBV18 CASSPTTLGETQYF TGTGCCAGCTCACCGACAACTCTGGGAGAGACCCAGTACTTC
- - TRBJ2-7 TRBV27 CASGLRGTYEQYF TGTGCCAGCGGACTCAGGGGTACCTACGAGCAGTACTTC
- TRBD1 TRBJ1-4 TRBV5-4 CASSLGQGANEKLFF TGTGCCAGCAGCTTGGGTCAGGGGGCGAATGAAAAACTGTTTTTT
- - TRBJ1-1 TRBV7-2 CASSLPGGGTEAFF TGTGCCAGCAGCTTACCTGGGGGCGGCACTGAAGCTTTCTTT
- - TRBJ1-3 TRBV3-1/TRBV3-2 CASSQALTGGFPGNTIYF TGTGCCAGCAGCCAAGCCCTAACCGGGGGTTTCCCTGGAAACACCATATATTTT
- - TRBJ1-2 TRBV5-6 CASSLGPGYTF TGTGCCAGCAGCTTGGGGCCCGGCTACACCTTC
- TRBD2 TRBJ2-2 TRBV6-5 CASSLGGGADTGELFF TGTGCCAGCAGTTTGGGCGGGGGGGCCGACACCGGGGAGCTGTTTTTT
- - TRBJ2-1 TRBV19 CASSTTIYNEQFF TGTGCCAGTAGTACCACTATATACAATGAGCAGTTCTTC
few - TRBJ2-7 TRBV30 CACRRSSYEQYF TGTGCCTGTCGAAGGAGCTCCTACGAGCAGTACTTC
- TRBD1 TRBJ1-2 TRBV7-8 CASSEFDRVGGYTF TGTGCCAGCAGCGAATTTGACAGGGTGGGTGGCTACACCTTC
- TRBD1 TRBJ2-2 TRBV5-4 CASSLDRGWVGELFF TGTGCCAGCAGCTTGGACAGGGGGTGGGTCGGGGAGCTGTTTTTT
- - TRBJ2-7 TRBV5-6 CASSPGVGFEQYF TGTGCCAGCAGCCCGGGAGTCGGGTTCGAGCAGTACTTC
- TRBD2 TRBJ2-1 TRBV6-1 CASSVSRLAANNEQFF TGTGCCAGCAGTGTTTCAAGACTAGCGGCCAACAATGAGCAGTTCTTC
once TRBD1 TRBJ2-2 TRBV7-3 CASSFSGGQMNTGELFF TGTGCCAGCAGCTTTTCAGGGGGACAGATGAACACCGGGGAGCTGTTTTTT
- TRBD1 TRBJ1-5 TRBV2 CASSGTGRNQPQHF TGTGCCAGCAGTGGGACAGGGCGCAATCAGCCCCAGCATTTT
- TRBD1 TRBJ1-4 TRBV5-4 CASSLGGTGDEKLFF TGTGCCAGCAGCTTGGGGGGGACAGGGGATGAAAAACTGTTTTTT
few - TRBJ2-1 TRBV5-6 CASSLDRYLNNEQFF TGTGCCAGCAGCTTGGACAGATACCTAAACAATGAGCAGTTCTTC
- TRBD2 TRBJ2-1 TRBV6-2/TRBV6-3 CASSYSGLAYNEQFF TGTGCCAGCAGTTACTCGGGACTAGCGTATAATGAGCAGTTCTTC
- - TRBJ1-4 TRBV2 CASSEGTGNEKLFF TGTGCCAGCAGTGAAGGGACGGGGAATGAAAAACTGTTTTTT
few - TRBJ1-5 TRBV2 CASSVGVDSNQPQHF TGTGCCAGCAGTGTAGGGGTGGATAGCAATCAGCCCCAGCATTTT
- - TRBJ2-6 TRBV11-2 CASSLVRGALRAGANVLTF TGTGCCAGCAGCTTAGTCCGGGGGGCGCTTAGAGCTGGGGCCAACGTCCTGACTTTC
- - TRBJ2-1 TRBV7-8 CASSLVLTANEQFF TGTGCCAGCAGCTTAGTTTTGACTGCAAATGAGCAGTTCTTC
- TRBD2 TRBJ2-7 TRBV4-3 CASSQAGTSGYYEQYF TGCGCCAGCAGCCAAGCGGGGACTAGCGGGTACTACGAGCAGTACTTC
- - TRBJ2-2 TRBV23-1 CASGHSRTNTGELFF TGCGCCAGCGGGCACTCCAGAACCAACACCGGGGAGCTGTTTTTT
- - TRBJ1-6 TRBV2 CASSWNRDSPLHF TGTGCCAGCAGCTGGAACAGGGATTCACCCCTCCACTTT
- - TRBJ1-6 TRBV5-4 CASSPSEGANSPLHF TGTGCCAGCAGTCCCTCCGAGGGCGCGAATTCACCCCTCCACTTT
- TRBD1 TRBJ2-5 TRBV7-8 CASSAPGQGKGETQYF TGTGCCAGCAGCGCACCGGGACAGGGGAAGGGAGAGACCCAGTACTTC
once - TRBJ2-2 TRBV7-6 CASSLATGRNLNTGELFF TGTGCCAGCAGCTTAGCCACGGGGAGAAACTTGAACACCGGGGAGCTGTTTTTT
- TRBD1 TRBJ2-7 TRBV6-5 CASSPQGARDEQYF TGTGCCAGCAGCCCCCAGGGGGCGCGGGACGAGCAGTACTTC